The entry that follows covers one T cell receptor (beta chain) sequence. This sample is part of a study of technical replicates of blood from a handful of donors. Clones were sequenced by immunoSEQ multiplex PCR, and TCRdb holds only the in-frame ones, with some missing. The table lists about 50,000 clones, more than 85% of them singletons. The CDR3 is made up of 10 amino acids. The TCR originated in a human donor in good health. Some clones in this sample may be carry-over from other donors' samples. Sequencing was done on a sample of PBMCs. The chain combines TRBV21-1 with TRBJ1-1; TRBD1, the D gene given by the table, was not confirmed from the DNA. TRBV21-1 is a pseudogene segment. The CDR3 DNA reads TGTGCCAGCAGCCGAAGGGGAGCTTTCTTT. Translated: CASSRRGAFF.